This T cell receptor (beta chain) emerged from a study of T-cell reconstitution after alpha-beta-depleted transplantation in children. Study outcomes and limitations: Several hundred expanded graft clones reportedly were the source of alpha-beta T cells about two months after transplant. Surviving thymic progenitors and recipient T cells were the source of high TCRbeta diversity at day 60 in some patients. Most T-cell counts and diversity one year after the transplant came from T cells that were newly produced.

Germline V gene data show CDR1 as LGHNA and CDR2 as YNFKEQ. The V segment lost 4 bases and the J segment 3 bases; nucleotides outside the gene matches: 14. The CDR3 extends over 17 amino acids. Preparation of the TCRbeta library was carried out with unique molecular identifiers. TCRdb fed the PCR reads into MiXCR, producing one record per CDR3 protein. This repertoire shows approximately 270,000 distinct CDR3 sequences, more than 20% found once; its top ten account for under 5.5%. This clonotype was counted between two and nine times. Antigen unknown. V gene TRBV4-2 combines with J gene TRBJ2-7; the match to TRBD1 covers 8 bases. Sequences were derived from PBMCs, mostly from graft donor cells, sampled 360 days after TCRalphabeta/CD19-depleted stem cell transplant. This receptor was taken from a female patient aged 2-9 years who had a stem cell transplant for congenital amegakaryocytic thrombocytopenia, so the T cells may come from the graft donor. In nucleotides, the CDR3 is TGTGCCAGCAGCCTGGCATGGTCCGCGGACAGGGACTACGAGCAGTACTTC. It is translated as CASSLAWSADRDYEQYF.